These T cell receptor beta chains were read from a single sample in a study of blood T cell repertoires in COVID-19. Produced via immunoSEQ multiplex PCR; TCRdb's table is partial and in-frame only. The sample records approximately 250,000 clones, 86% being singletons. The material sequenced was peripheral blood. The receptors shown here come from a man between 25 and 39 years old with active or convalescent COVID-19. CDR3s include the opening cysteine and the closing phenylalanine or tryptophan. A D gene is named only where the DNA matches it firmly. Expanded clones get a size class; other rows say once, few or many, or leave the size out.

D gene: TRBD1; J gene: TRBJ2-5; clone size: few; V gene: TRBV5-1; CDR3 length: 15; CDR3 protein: CASSYGTVQQETQYF; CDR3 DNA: TGCGCCAGCAGCTACGGGACAGTCCAACAAGAGACCCAGTACTTC
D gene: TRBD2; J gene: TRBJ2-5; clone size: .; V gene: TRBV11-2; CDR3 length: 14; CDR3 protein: CASSPSGGANIAYF; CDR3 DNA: TGTGCCAGCAGCCCAAGCGGGGGGGCCAACATAGCTTACTTC
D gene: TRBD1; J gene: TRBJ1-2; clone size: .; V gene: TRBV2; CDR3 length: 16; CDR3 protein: CASSLGRGTGGDGYTF; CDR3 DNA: TGTGCCAGCAGTCTAGGCCGCGGGACAGGGGGCGATGGCTACACCTTC
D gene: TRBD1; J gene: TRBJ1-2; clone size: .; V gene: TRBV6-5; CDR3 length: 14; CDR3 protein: CASHTRTGGFIYTF; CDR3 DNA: TGTGCCAGCCACACAAGGACAGGGGGCTTCATCTACACCTTC
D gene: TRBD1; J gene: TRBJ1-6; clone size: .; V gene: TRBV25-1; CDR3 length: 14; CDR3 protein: CASRIDRDGSPLHF; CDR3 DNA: TGTGCCAGCAGGATTGACAGGGACGGTTCACCCCTCCACTTT
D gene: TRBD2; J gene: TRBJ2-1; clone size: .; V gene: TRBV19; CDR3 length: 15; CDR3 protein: CASIETSGGYNEQFF; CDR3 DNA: TGTGCCAGTATCGAGACTAGCGGGGGCTACAATGAGCAGTTCTTC
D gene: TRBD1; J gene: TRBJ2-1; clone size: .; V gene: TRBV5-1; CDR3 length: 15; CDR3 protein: CASSLYGTGPNEQFF; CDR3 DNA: TGCGCCAGCAGCTTGTATGGGACAGGGCCGAATGAGCAGTTCTTC
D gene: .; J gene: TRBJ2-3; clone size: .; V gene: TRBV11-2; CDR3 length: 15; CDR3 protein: CASTPHGLLTDTQYF; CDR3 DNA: TGTGCCAGCACCCCTCACGGACTACTCACAGATACGCAGTATTTT
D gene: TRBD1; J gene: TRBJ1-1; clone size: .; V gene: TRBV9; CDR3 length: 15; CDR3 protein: CASSVGDRGFDEAFF; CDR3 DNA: TGTGCCAGCAGCGTAGGCGACAGGGGGTTTGATGAAGCTTTCTTT
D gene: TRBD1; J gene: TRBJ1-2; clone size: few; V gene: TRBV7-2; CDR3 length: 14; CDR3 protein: CASSPGTGGRGYTF; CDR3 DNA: TGTGCCAGCAGCCCGGGGACAGGGGGACGGGGCTACACCTTC
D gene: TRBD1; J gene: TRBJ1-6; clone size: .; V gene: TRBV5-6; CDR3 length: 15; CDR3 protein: CASSWGQVDNSPLHF; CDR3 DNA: TGTGCCAGCAGCTGGGGACAGGTCGATAATTCACCCCTCCACTTT
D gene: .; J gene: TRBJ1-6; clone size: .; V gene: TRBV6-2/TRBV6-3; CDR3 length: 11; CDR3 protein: CASSDGSPLHF; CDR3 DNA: TGTGCCAGCAGTGACGGGTCACCCCTCCACTTT
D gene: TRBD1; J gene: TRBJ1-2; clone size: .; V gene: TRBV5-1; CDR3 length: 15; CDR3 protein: CASSLGGTGGVSYTF; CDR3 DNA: TGCGCCAGCAGCTTGGGAGGGACAGGGGGCGTTAGCTACACCTTC
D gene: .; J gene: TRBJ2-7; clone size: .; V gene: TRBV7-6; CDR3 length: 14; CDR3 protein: CASSSRVRAGEQYF; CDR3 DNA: TGTGCCAGCAGCAGCAGAGTCCGGGCGGGCGAGCAGTACTTC
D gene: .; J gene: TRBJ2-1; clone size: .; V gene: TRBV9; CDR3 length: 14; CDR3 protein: CASSWGTPYNEQFF; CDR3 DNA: TGTGCCAGCAGCTGGGGGACACCTTACAATGAGCAGTTCTTC
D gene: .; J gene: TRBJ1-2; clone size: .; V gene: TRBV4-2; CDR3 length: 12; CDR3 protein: CASSQGRDGYTF; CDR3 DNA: TGTGCCAGCAGCCAAGGACGGGATGGCTACACCTTC
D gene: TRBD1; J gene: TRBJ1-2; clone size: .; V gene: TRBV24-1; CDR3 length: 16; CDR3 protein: CATSDPAWTGEHGYTF; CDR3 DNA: TGTGCCACCAGTGATCCGGCCTGGACAGGGGAACATGGCTACACCTTC
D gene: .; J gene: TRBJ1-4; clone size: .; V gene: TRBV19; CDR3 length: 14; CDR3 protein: CASSITVGREKLFF; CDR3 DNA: TGTGCCAGTAGTATCACCGTGGGCAGGGAAAAACTGTTTTTT
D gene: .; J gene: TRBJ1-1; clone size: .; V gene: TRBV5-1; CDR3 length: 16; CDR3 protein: CASSPWSGGGNTEAFF; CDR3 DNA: TGCGCCAGCAGCCCATGGTCGGGGGGCGGGAACACTGAAGCTTTCTTT
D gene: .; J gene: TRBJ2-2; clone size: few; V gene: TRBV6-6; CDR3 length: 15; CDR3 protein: CASSPRFGNTGELFF; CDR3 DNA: TGTGCCAGCAGCCCTAGGTTTGGGAACACCGGGGAGCTGTTTTTT
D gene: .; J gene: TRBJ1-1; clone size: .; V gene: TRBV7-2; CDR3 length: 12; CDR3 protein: CASSSFYTEAFF; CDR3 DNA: TGTGCCAGCAGCTCCTTTTATACTGAAGCTTTCTTT
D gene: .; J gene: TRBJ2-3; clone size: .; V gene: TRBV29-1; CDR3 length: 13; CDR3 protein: CSVLPASTDTQYF; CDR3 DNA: TGCAGCGTTTTGCCAGCGAGCACAGATACGCAGTATTTT
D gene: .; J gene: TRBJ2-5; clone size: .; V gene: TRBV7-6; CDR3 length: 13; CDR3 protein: CASSPPGVETQYF; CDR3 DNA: TGTGCCAGCAGCCCCCCGGGGGTGGAGACCCAGTACTTC
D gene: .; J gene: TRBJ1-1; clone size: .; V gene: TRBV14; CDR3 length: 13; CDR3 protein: CASSSYSGTEAFF; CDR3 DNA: TGTGCCAGCAGCAGTTATAGTGGCACTGAAGCTTTCTTT
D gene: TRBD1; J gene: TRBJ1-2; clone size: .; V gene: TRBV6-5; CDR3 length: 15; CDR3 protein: CASRRLGGQGNGYTF; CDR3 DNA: TGTGCCAGCAGACGACTCGGCGGACAGGGTAATGGCTACACCTTC
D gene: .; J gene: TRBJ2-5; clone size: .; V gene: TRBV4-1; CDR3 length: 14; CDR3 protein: CASSHPGFQETQYF; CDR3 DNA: TGCGCCAGCAGCCACCCGGGGTTCCAAGAGACCCAGTACTTC
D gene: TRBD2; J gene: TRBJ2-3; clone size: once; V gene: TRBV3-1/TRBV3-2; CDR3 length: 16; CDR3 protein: CASSQGTSGGADTQYF; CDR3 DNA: TGTGCCAGCAGCCAAGGGACTAGCGGGGGGGCAGATACGCAGTATTTT
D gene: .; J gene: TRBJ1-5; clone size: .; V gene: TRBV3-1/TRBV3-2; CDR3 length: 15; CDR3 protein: CASSQVTGANQPQHF; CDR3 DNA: TGTGCCAGCAGCCAAGTGACAGGTGCCAATCAGCCCCAGCATTTT
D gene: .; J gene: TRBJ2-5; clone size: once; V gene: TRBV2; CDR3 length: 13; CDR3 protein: CATSRRTKETQYF; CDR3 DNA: TGTGCCACCTCCAGGAGGACTAAAGAGACCCAGTACTTC
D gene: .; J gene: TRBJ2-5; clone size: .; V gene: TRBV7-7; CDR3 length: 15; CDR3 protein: CASSLGGLLQETQYF; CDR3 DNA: TGTGCCAGCAGCTTAGGCGGTCTCTTACAAGAGACCCAGTACTTC
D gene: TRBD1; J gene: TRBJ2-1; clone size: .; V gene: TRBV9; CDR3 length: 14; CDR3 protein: CASSQRTGDGEQFF; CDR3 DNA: TGTGCCAGCAGCCAAAGGACAGGGGATGGTGAGCAGTTCTTC
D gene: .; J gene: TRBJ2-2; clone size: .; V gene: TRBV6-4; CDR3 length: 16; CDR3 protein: CASKISGGANTGELFF; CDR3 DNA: TGTGCCAGCAAGATTTCGGGCGGGGCGAACACCGGGGAGCTGTTTTTT
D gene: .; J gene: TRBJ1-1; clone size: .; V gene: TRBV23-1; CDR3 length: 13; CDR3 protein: CASTSRSNTEAFF; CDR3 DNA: TGCGCCAGCACGTCCAGGTCGAACACTGAAGCTTTCTTT
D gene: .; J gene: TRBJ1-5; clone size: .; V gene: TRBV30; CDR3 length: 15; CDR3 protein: CAWSVLGASNQPQHF; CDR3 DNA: TGTGCCTGGAGTGTTTTAGGGGCGAGCAATCAGCCCCAGCATTTT
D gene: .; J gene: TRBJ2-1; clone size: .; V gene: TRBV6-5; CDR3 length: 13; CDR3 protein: CASRLSSYNEQFF; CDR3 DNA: TGTGCCAGCAGACTAAGCTCCTACAATGAGCAGTTCTTC
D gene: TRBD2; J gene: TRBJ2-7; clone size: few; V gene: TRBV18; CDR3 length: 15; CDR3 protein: CASSPGGGKVGEQYF; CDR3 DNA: TGTGCCAGCTCACCAGGCGGGGGGAAAGTTGGCGAGCAGTACTTC
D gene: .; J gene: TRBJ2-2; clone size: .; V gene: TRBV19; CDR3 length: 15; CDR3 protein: CASSIGAGSTGELFF; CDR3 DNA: TGTGCCAGTAGTATTGGCGCAGGGTCCACCGGGGAGCTGTTTTTT
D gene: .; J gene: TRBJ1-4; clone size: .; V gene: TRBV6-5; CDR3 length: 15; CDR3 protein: CASSYEGNTNEKLFF; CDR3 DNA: TGTGCCAGCAGTTACGAGGGAAACACTAATGAAAAACTGTTTTTT
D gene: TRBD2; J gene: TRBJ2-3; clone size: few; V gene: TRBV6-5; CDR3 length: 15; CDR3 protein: CASRNAGGKKDTQYF; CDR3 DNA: TGTGCCAGCAGGAACGCGGGGGGCAAGAAAGATACGCAGTATTTT
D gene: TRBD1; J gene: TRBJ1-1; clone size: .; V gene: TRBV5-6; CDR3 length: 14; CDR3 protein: CASSFGTANTEAFF; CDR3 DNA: TGTGCCAGCAGCTTCGGGACAGCGAACACTGAAGCTTTCTTT
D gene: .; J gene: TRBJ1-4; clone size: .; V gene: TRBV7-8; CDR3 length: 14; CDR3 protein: CASSHTGPGEKLFF; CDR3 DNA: TGTGCCAGCAGCCATACAGGGCCGGGGGAAAAACTGTTTTTT
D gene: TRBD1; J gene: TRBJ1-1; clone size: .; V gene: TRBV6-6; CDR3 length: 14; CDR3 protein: CASSVTGEYTEAFF; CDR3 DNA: TGTGCCAGCAGCGTGACAGGGGAGTACACTGAAGCTTTCTTT
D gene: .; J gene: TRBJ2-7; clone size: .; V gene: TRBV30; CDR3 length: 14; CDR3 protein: CAWSVLGTSYEQYF; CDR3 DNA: TGTGCCTGGAGTGTGTTAGGGACTTCTTACGAGCAGTACTTC
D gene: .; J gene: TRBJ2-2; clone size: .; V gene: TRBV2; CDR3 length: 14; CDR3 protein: CASRRQENTGELFF; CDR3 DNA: TGTGCCAGCAGGAGACAGGAAAACACCGGGGAGCTGTTTTTT
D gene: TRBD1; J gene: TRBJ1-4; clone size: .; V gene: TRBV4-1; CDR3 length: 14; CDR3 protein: CASSLDRSNEKLFF; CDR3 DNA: TGCGCCAGCAGCTTGGACAGGTCTAATGAAAAACTGTTTTTT
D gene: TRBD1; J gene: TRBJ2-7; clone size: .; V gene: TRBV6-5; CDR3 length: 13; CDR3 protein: CASKRTGGNEQYF; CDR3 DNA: TGTGCCAGCAAAAGGACAGGGGGCAACGAGCAGTACTTC
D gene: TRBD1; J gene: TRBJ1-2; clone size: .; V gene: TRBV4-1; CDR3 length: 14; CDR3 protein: CASSSPGTGDGYTF; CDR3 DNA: TGCGCCAGCAGCTCTCCCGGGACAGGGGATGGCTACACCTTC
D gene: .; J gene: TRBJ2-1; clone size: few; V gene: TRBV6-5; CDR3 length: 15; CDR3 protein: CASRATADFHNEQFF; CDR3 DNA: TGTGCCAGCAGGGCTACCGCGGACTTTCACAATGAGCAGTTCTTC
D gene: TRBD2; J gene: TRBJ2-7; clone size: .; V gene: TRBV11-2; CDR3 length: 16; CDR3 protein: CASSPSSPSGAGEQYF; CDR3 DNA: TGTGCCAGCAGCCCTTCTTCCCCTAGCGGGGCGGGCGAGCAGTACTTC
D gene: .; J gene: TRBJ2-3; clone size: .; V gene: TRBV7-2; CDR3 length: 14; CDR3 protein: CASSLGPQEEAQYF; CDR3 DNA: TGTGCCAGCAGCTTAGGACCCCAAGAGGAGGCGCAGTATTTT